The sequence of this TCR beta chain was determined in a study of human T cells and chemical hapten exposure. Broader study findings: Patch test score tracked positively with PT1 expanded TCR counts.

Only a few counts were recorded for this clonotype. No antigen is known for it. Per the germline V gene, CDR1 is LGHNA and CDR2 is YNFKEQ. The CDR3 consists of 19 residues. Trimming took off 0 bases at V and 0 bases at J, with 17 bases between the two ends. Using its own MiXCR run on the RACE reads, TCRdb lists one record per CDR3 protein. Of about 380,000 distinct CDR3 sequences detected, over 6% appear once; the ten largest clones hold about 5.4%. As for time point: patch test 2, 6 weeks after DPC sensitization. The treatment is: therapeutic diphenylcyclopropenone sensitization with weekly scalp DPC.

Source: whole blood, taken in connection with sensitization to the hapten diphenylcyclopropenone (DPC). The gene calls are TRBV4-2 and TRBJ1-4, with D unclear. This TCR derives from a woman younger than 35 with alopecia areata. Some clones in this sample may be carry-over from other donors' samples. CDR3 in amino acids: CASSQDPPFSGSTNEKLFF. The CDR3 DNA sequence: TGTGCCAGCAGCCAAGATCCCCCCTTTTCCGGGTCAACTAATGAAAAACTGTTTTTT.